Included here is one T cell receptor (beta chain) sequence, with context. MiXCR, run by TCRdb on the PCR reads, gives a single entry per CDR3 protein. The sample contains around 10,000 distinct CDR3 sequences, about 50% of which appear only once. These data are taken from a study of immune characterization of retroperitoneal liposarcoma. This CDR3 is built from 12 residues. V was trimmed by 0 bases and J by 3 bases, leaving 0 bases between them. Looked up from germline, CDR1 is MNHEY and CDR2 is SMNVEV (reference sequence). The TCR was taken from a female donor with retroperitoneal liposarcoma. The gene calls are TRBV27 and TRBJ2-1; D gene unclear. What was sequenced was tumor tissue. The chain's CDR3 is CASSLSYNEQFF. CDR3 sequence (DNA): TGTGCCAGCAGTTTATCCTACAATGAGCAGTTCTTC.